This entry describes one T cell receptor beta chain. The antigen remains unidentified. The junction differs from germline at one of its ends, possibly a read error. This sample was taken from a study of cytomegalovirus exposure and HLA in healthy donors. General observations from the study: Rare sequences made up most TCRs, while some public TCRs were found in many donors. Among the CMV-associated chains, three were confirmed in vitro as specific for CMV antigens. As was reported, the classifier diagnosed cytomegalovirus status with high specificity and sensitivity.

The table came from immunoSEQ multiplex PCR; TCRdb's copy has only in-frame clones and leaves some out. Among around 190,000 clones, 85% were seen once, and the ten largest hold roughly 15%. The CDR3 has 15 residues. Germline V gene lookup returns CDR1 MNHNY and CDR2 SVGAGI (reference sequence). This receptor was identified in a young man in good health and CMV-seropositive. Sequencing used PBMCs. The chain uses TRBV6-6 and TRBJ2-7, with 8 bases identical to TRBD2. Here the CDR3 reads CASTYPGTRGYEQYF. CDR3 bases: TGTGCCAGCACTTACCCCGGGACTAGAGGCTACGAGCAGTACTTC.